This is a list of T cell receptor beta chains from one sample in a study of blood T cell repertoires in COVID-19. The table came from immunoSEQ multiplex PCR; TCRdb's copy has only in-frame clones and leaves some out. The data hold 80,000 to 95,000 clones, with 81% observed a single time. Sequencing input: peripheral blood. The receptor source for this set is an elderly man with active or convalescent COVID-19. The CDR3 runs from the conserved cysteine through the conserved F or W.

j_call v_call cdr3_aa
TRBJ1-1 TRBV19 CASIAQGVWTEAFF
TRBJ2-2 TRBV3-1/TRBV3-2 CASSHAGGRLFF
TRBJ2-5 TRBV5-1 CASSSGLAFKETQYF
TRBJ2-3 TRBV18 CASSPGLFGTDTQYF
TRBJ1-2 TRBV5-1 CASSETKTPRGYTF
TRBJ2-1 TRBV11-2 CASSTGHVYNEQFF
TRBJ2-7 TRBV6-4 CASSGAQERDSYEQYF
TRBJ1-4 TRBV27 CASSRQIATNEKLFF
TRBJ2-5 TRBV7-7 CASSLGATAQETQYF
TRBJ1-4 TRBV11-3 CASSLDKEGTNEKLFF
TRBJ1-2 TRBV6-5 CAIPNRVSNYGYTF
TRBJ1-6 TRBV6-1 CASSAPTGIKDSPLHF
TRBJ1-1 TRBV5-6 CASRYASGYTEAFF
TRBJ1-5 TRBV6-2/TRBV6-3 CASSYPDRNRHF
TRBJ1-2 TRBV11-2 CASSLGGGLGGYTF
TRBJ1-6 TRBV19 CASRDRATSSYNSPLHF
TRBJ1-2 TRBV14 CASSPDRVGFYGYTF
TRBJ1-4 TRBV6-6 CASSYEARIGEKLFF
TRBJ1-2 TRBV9 CASSSTDRANYGYTF
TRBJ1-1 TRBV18 CASSLDLNTEAFF
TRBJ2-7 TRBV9 CASSPGTPEIGYEQYF
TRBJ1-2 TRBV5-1 CASSLVGDRDYGYTF
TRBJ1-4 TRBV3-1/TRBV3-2 CASSQDLAGGNEKLFF
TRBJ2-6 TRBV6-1 CASSDLMGGRSGANVLTF
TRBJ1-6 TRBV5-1 CASSLRGDNSPLHF
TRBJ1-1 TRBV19 CASSPGAGRGNTEAFF
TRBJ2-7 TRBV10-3 CAIGAGSSSYEQYF
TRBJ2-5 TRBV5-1 CASSLGGRGQETQYF
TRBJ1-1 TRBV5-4 CASSFPTGENTEAFF